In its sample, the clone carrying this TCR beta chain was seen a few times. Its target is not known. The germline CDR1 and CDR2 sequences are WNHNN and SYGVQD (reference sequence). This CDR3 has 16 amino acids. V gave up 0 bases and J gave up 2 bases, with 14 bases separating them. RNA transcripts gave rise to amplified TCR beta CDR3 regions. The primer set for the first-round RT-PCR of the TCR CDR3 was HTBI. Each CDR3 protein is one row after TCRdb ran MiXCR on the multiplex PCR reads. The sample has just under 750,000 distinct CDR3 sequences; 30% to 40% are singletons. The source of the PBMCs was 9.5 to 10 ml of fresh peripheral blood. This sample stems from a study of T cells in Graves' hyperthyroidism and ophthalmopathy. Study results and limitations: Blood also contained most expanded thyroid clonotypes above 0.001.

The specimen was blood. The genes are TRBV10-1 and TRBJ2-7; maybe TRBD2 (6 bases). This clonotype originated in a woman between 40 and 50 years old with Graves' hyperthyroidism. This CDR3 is CASSESNGGFTYEQYF. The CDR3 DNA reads TGCGCCAGCAGTGAGTCTAATGGAGGGTTCACCTACGAGCAGTACTTC.